Presented here are 15 T cell receptor beta chains from one specimen sequenced in a study of T cell repertoires in cytomegalovirus infection. These TCRs' antigens remain unknown. TCRdb passed the reads through MiXCR, listing each CDR3 protein once. The sample includes roughly 49,000 distinct CDR3 sequences, about a fifth seen only once; the top ten take roughly 90%. Material: CD8+ T cells from cultured PBMCs, obtained from culture after CMV antigen stimulation. All receptors derive from a human donor in good health (CMV status not recorded). Some clones in this sample may be carry-over from other donors' samples.

The CDR3 sequence: CASSYSSSTDTQYF. The CDR3 DNA sequence: TGTGCCAGCAGTTACTCCAGTAGCACAGATACGCAGTATTTT. J is TRBJ2-3 and V is TRBV6-5; unclear D gene. Germline loops: CDR1 MNHEY, CDR2 SVGAGI. The V end lost 0 bases, the J end lost 0 bases, and 4 bases lay between the germline ends. The CDR3 extends over 14 amino acids.

The chain carries TRBV19 and TRBJ2-4; the match to TRBD2 covers 12 bases. This CDR3 spans 15 amino acids. The germline V gene has CDR1 LNHDA and CDR2 SQIVND (reference sequence). After removal of 1 base from V and 8 bases from J, the junction contained 3 bases not matched to a gene. The CDR3 is CASSIGGTSGHIQYF. The CDR3 DNA reads TGTGCCAGTAGTATAGGAGGGACTAGCGGGCACATTCAGTACTTC.

The table lists this clonotype with many counts. CDR3 sequence (DNA): TGTGCCAGCAGCTCGCGAAAGCCTGGACAGGGCTACAATGAGCAGTTCTTC. It translates to CASSSRKPGQGYNEQFF. The chain combines TRBV7-9 with TRBJ2-1, with TRBD1 matching over 8 bases. From germline, CDR1 is SEHNR and CDR2 FQNEAQ (reference sequence). CDR3 length: 17 amino acids. With 4 bases clipped from V and 3 bases from J, the junction kept 11 bases outside the gene matches.

This clonotype was recorded a few times. The rearrangement joins TRBV5-1 to TRBJ1-1, with TRBD1 identical over 10 bases. The CDR3 has 14 amino acids. V dropped 4 bases and J dropped 4; count of bases not matched to a gene: 4. CDR1 is SGHRS and CDR2 is YFSETQ in the germline V gene. CDR3: CASSARTGGTEAFF. The CDR3 DNA follows: TGCGCCAGCAGCGCCCGGACAGGGGGCACTGAAGCTTTCTTT.

The rearrangement links TRBV7-2 to TRBJ2-7; 7 bases are shared with TRBD2. This CDR3 is 16 amino acids long. The junction had 9 bases not matched to a gene; V was cut back by 0 bases and J by 4 bases. In germline, CDR1 is SGHTA, CDR2 FQGNSA. CDR3: CASSLAPGGGLYEQYF. The CDR3 DNA is TGTGCCAGCAGCTTAGCGCCGGGGGGTGGTTTGTACGAGCAGTACTTC.

The chain employs TRBV6-6 and TRBJ2-5, with 8 bases identical to TRBD1. The J segment lost 4 bases and the V segment lost 6 bases, leaving 10 bases of the junction unmatched. The CDR3 runs to 15 residues. CDR1 is MNHNY, CDR2 SVGAGI, per germline (reference sequence). CDR3 loop: CASSLPRDRLETQYF. The CDR3 bases are TGTGCCAGCAGCTTACCCCGGGACAGGTTAGAGACCCAGTACTTC.

The chain employs TRBV7-2 and TRBJ2-6, with TRBD1 matching over 8 bases. This CDR3 contains 17 residues. Germline V gene data show CDR1 as SGHTA and CDR2 as FQGNSA. Trimming cost V 5 bases and J 0 bases; bases outside gene matches: 6. The CDR3 region is CASSLGRGHSGANVLTF. The CDR3 bases are TGTGCCAGCAGCCTTGGCAGGGGGCACTCTGGGGCCAACGTCCTGACTTTC.

This clonotype occurred many times. The chain is built from TRBV12-5 and TRBJ1-1; no clear D gene. Germline V gene data show CDR1 as LGHNT and CDR2 as FRNRAP. The V end lost 5 bases, the J end lost 0 bases, and 7 bases lay between the germline ends. CDR3 length: 13 amino acids. CDR3 amino acids: CASGPDLNTEAFF. DNA for the CDR3: TGTGCTAGTGGTCCCGACCTGAACACTGAAGCTTTCTTT.

This clonotype was detected only a few times. The V gene is TRBV9, the J gene TRBJ2-1, with D tentatively TRBD1 (7 bases). Trimming pared 0 bases from V and 4 bases from J, leaving 11 bases between. There are 15 residues in the CDR3. Germline-derived CDR1 and CDR2 are SGDLS and YYNGEE. DNA for the CDR3: TGTGCCAGCAGCGTAGGGCAGGGGGGTTACAATGAGCAGTTCTTC. Encoded protein: CASSVGQGGYNEQFF.

V is TRBV5-1 and J is TRBJ1-2; 10 bases are shared with TRBD1. With V trimmed by 0 bases and J by 3 bases, 8 bases remained unmatched. This CDR3 contains 17 residues. Germline CDR1 SGHRS, CDR2 YFSETQ. As DNA, the CDR3 is TGCGCCAGCAGCTTGGAGACAGGGGGCGCGTCTTACTATGGCTACACCTTC. Its protein product is CASSLETGGASYYGYTF.

This rearrangement joins TRBV27 to TRBJ2-7; perhaps TRBD2 as D (5 bases). The CDR3 extends over 15 amino acids. The germline V and J ends were trimmed by 6 bases and 3 bases, with 18 bases remaining between them. The germline V gene has CDR1 MNHEY and CDR2 SMNVEV (reference sequence). CDR3 sequence reads: CASSGTSDGYYEQYF. The CDR3 DNA follows: TGTGCCAGCAGCGGCACTAGTGATGGCTACTACGAGCAGTACTTC.

This clonotype occurred a few times. This rearrangement joins TRBV6-1 to TRBJ2-1, with D uncertain. The germline gives CDR1 MNHNS, CDR2 SASEGT. The CDR3 consists of 12 residues. The V end lost 4 bases, the J end lost 3 bases, and 4 bases lay between the germline ends. The CDR3 here is CASSVSYNEQFF. The CDR3 DNA reads TGTGCCAGCAGTGTCAGCTACAATGAGCAGTTCTTC.

The V gene is TRBV7-9, the J gene TRBJ1-5, with D possibly TRBD1 on 5 matching bases. Germline lookup yields CDR1 SEHNR and CDR2 FQNEAQ (reference sequence). V was pared by 5 bases and J by 5 bases, with 25 bases between. CDR3 length: 18 residues. CDR3 nucleotides: TGTGCCAGCAGCCGGCATAGGGGCATTGGACCTAAGGATCAGCCCCAGCATTTT. This gives the protein CASSRHRGIGPKDQPQHF.

The rearrangement uses TRBV12-3 or TRBV12-4 and TRBJ2-1; D is possibly TRBD2 (5 bases). This CDR3 region has 20 residues. The germline V and J ends were trimmed by 2 bases and 0 bases, with 23 bases remaining between them. The CDR3, as DNA: TGTGCCAGCAGTTTACAGTTAGGGTTAGCGCGAAGGAGCTCCTACAATGAGCAGTTCTTC. Its translation is CASSLQLGLARRSSYNEQFF.

This chain links TRBV7-2 with TRBJ1-1; D unclear. The CDR3 runs to 13 residues. Germline assignment: CDR1 SGHTA and CDR2 FQGNSA. The V end was cut by 4 bases, the J end by 1 base, with 7 bases between. CDR3 region: CASSYGENTEAFF. CDR3 in DNA: TGTGCCAGCAGCTACGGCGAGAACACTGAAGCTTTCTTT.